These 27 T cell receptor beta chains were sequenced from one sample in a study of CD8 T cells in ankylosing spondylitis. TCRdb fed the 5' RACE reads into MiXCR, producing one record per CDR3 protein. The table lists some 140,000 distinct CDR3 sequences, about 7.3% of them singletons, with around 11% in the top ten. Sequenced: blood, either unsorted or a sorted T cell fraction (not recorded which). Receptor source: a female donor with ankylosing spondylitis or in good health (not recorded which).

This clonotype was counted at least ten times. The rearrangement joins TRBV20-1 to TRBJ1-1; 9 bases are shared with TRBD1. The CDR3 loop spans 15 amino acids. Germline V gives CDR1 DFQATT, CDR2 SNEGSKA (reference sequence). Unmatched junction bases numbered 9, after V lost 6 bases and J lost 1 base. As DNA, the CDR3 is TGCAGTGCCACGACAGGGGGAGAACGGAACACTGAAGCTTTCTTT. Its translation is CSATTGGERNTEAFF.

Many counts were recorded for this clonotype. The chain uses TRBV5-1 and TRBJ2-1; no reliable D call. The CDR3 loop spans 18 amino acids. Germline values: CDR1 SGHRS, CDR2 YFSETQ. V gave up 0 bases and J gave up 5 bases, with 21 bases separating them. This CDR3 is CASSLGSSSVWVNNEQFF. The CDR3, as DNA: TGCGCCAGCAGCTTGGGCTCCTCTTCAGTTTGGGTAAACAATGAGCAGTTCTTC. Variable domain in full (rest from reference TRBV5-1 and TRBJ2-1): KAGVTQTPRYLIKTRGQQVTLSCSPISGHRSVSWYQQTPGQGLQFLFEYFSETQRNKGNFPGRFSGRQFSNSRSEMNVSTLELGDSALYLCASSLGSSSVWVNNEQFFGPGTRLTVL.

This clonotype was detected ten times or more. The rearrangement links TRBV5-1 to TRBJ1-4, with TRBD1 identical over 11 bases. Germline values: CDR1 SGHRS, CDR2 YFSETQ. This CDR3 is built from 16 residues. The V segment lost 6 bases and the J segment 3 bases; nucleotides outside the gene matches: 7. Here the CDR3 reads CASTGTGGLANEKLFF. CDR3 bases: TGCGCCAGCACCGGGACAGGGGGTTTGGCTAATGAAAAACTGTTTTTT.

The chain joins TRBV5-4 to TRBJ2-5; perhaps TRBD2 as D (6 bases). The CDR3 covers 13 residues. CDR1 is SGHNT and CDR2 is YYREEE in the germline V gene (reference sequence). V was cut by 9 bases and J by 3 bases, with 15 bases left in between. This CDR3 is CAMSPGGEETQYF. The CDR3 DNA reads TGTGCCATGAGCCCTGGAGGGGAAGAGACCCAGTACTTC. Using reference TRBV5-4 and TRBJ2-5 for the parts outside the CDR3, the full variable domain is ETGVTQSPTHLIKTRGQQVTLRCSSQSGHNTVSWYQQALGQGPQFIFQYYREEENGRGNFPPRFSGLQFPNYSSELNVNALELDDSALYLCAMSPGGEETQYFGPGTRLLVL.

This clonotype was recorded a few times. The CDR3 nucleotides read TGTGCCAGCAGCTTGGTGTCAGTACCCGTGCCTCAGCCCCAGCATTTT. This translates into CASSLVSVPVPQPQHF. V and J are TRBV5-5 and TRBJ1-5; D ambiguous. Germline CDR1 and CDR2: SGHKS and YYEKEE (reference sequence). The CDR3 length is 16 residues. The V end lost 0 bases, the J end lost 6 bases, and 16 bases lay between the germline ends. Looking up the rest from reference TRBV5-5 and TRBJ1-5 gives the full variable domain: DAGVTQSPTHLIKTRGQQVTLRCSPISGHKSVSWYQQVLGQGPQFIFQYYEKEERGRGNFPDRFSARQFPNYSSELNVNALLLGDSALYLCASSLVSVPVPQPQHFGDGTRLSIL.

This clonotype was counted at least ten times. This chain joins TRBV6-2 or TRBV6-3 and TRBJ2-7; D not certain. Trimming removed 5 bases from V and 2 bases from J, with 7 bases in between. Germline CDR1 is MNHEY and CDR2 is SVGEGT. This CDR3 has 12 residues. Here the CDR3 DNA reads TGTGCCAGCAGTAATGGCCCCTACGAGCAGTACTTC. Residues: CASSNGPYEQYF.

This clonotype was recorded many times. The chain recombines TRBV5-1 with TRBJ1-2, with 8 positions matching TRBD1. In germline, CDR1 is SGHRS, CDR2 YFSETQ. The CDR3 covers 15 residues. J gave up 7 bases and V 6 bases, and 14 bases lay outside the gene matches. In DNA, the CDR3 is TGCGCCAGCATCGATGGAACCCAGGGGGCAGGTGGCTACACCTTC. Its protein is CASIDGTQGAGGYTF.

This clonotype was counted ten times or more. This chain connects TRBV20-1 to TRBJ2-3; D is unclear. There are 14 residues in the CDR3. Looked up from germline, CDR1 is DFQATT and CDR2 is SNEGSKA (reference sequence). V lost 3 bases to trimming and J lost 3 bases, with 13 bases between them. This chain's CDR3 is CSASDGRITDTQYF. CDR3 DNA: TGCAGTGCTAGCGACGGCAGGATAACAGATACGCAGTATTTT.

This clonotype has ten or more counts. V is TRBV5-1 and J is TRBJ1-5; no reliable D call. CDR1 is SGHRS, CDR2 YFSETQ, per germline. V was shortened by 7 bases and J by 0 bases, with 14 bases between the two germline ends. There are 15 residues in the CDR3. The CDR3 loop reads CASFRRTYSNQPQHF. The DNA for the CDR3 is TGCGCCAGCTTTAGGAGGACCTATAGCAATCAGCCCCAGCATTTT.

This clonotype appeared many times. J is TRBJ2-1 and V is TRBV3-1; D perhaps matches TRBD2 (7 bases). The germline V gene encodes CDR1 LGHDT and CDR2 YNNKEL (reference sequence). V was shortened by 0 bases and J by 7 bases, with 19 bases between the two germline ends. The CDR3 length is 17 residues. This chain's CDR3 is CASSQDWGGSAQNEQFF. The CDR3 DNA follows: TGTGCCAGCAGCCAAGATTGGGGGGGCTCAGCTCAAAATGAGCAGTTCTTC.

This clonotype has a handful of counts. Mismatch with germline at one junction end may stem from a read error. The chain couples TRBV30 to TRBJ2-1; 8 bases map to TRBD2. CDR1 and CDR2 (germline): GTSNPN, SVGIG (reference sequence). The CDR3 consists of 11 residues. For the CDR3, the DNA is TGTGCCTGGAGCTCGCCGGGACTAGTGATGTTC. The encoded protein is CAWSSPGLVMF.

Many counts were recorded for this clonotype. J is TRBJ2-3 and V is TRBV24-1, with no clear D. From germline, CDR1 is KGHDR and CDR2 SFDVKD. CDR3 length: 15 residues. Trimming stripped 4 bases from V and 3 bases from J, with 13 bases between. DNA of the CDR3: TGTGCCACCAGTGACCGGAGTGAAGGGACAGATACGCAGTATTTT. Protein sequence: CATSDRSEGTDTQYF.

This clonotype was detected only a few times. The J gene is TRBJ2-3, the V gene TRBV7-2; 7 bases agree with TRBD1. Germline-derived CDR1 and CDR2 are SGHTA and FQGNSA. The CDR3 loop spans 13 amino acids. Trimming cost V 7 bases and J 7 bases; bases outside gene matches: 8. CDR3 amino acids: CASNKGAPNTQYF. The CDR3 DNA sequence: TGTGCCAGCAATAAGGGGGCGCCGAATACGCAGTATTTT.

This clonotype was seen a handful of times. The V and J genes are TRBV7-2 and TRBJ2-7; D is unresolved. The CDR3 extends over 14 amino acids. The germline V gene encodes CDR1 SGHTA and CDR2 FQGNSA. V was trimmed by 5 bases and J by 4 bases, leaving 15 bases between them. DNA of the CDR3: TGTGCCAGCAGCCACTCCATGGTTTCGTACGAGCAGTACTTC. As protein: CASSHSMVSYEQYF.

The table lists this clonotype with many counts. V is TRBV6-4 and J is TRBJ2-3, with TRBD2 matching 9 bases. The V gene end was trimmed by 3 bases and the J gene end by 5 bases; junction bases not matched to a gene: 3. The CDR3 runs 14 residues. Germline lookup yields CDR1 MRHNA and CDR2 SNTAGT. The DNA of the CDR3 is TGTGCCAGCAGTGAGCAGCGGGGGGTAGATACGCAGTATTTT. Residues: CASSEQRGVDTQYF.

This clonotype has ten or more counts. The chain is built from TRBV3-1 and TRBJ2-5; D remains unclear. The CDR3 contains 12 residues. The V end was cut by 1 base, the J end by 1 base, with 1 base between. Germline-derived CDR1 and CDR2 are LGHDT and YNNKEL (reference sequence). CDR3 sequence: CASSQAQETQYF. The CDR3 region has the DNA TGTGCCAGCAGCCAAGCCCAAGAGACCCAGTACTTC.

In this sample, this clonotype turned up many times. The rearrangement joins TRBV3-1 to TRBJ1-4; no definite D call. Germline V gene data show CDR1 as LGHDT and CDR2 as YNNKEL (reference sequence). Trimming removed 5 bases at V and 7 bases at J, with 14 bases between. The CDR3 has 14 amino acids. CDR3 sequence reads: CASSDGTPGEKLFF. CDR3 coding DNA: TGTGCCAGCAGCGATGGAACACCTGGTGAAAAACTGTTTTTT.

This clonotype has at least ten counts. This chain connects TRBV28 to TRBJ2-7, with TRBD1 matching 9 bases. The V gene's germline CDR1 is MDHEN and CDR2 SYDVKM. V trimming: 4 bases; J trimming: 3 bases; junction bases outside the gene matches: 4. The CDR3 totals 14 residues. The CDR3 DNA follows: TGTGCCAGCAGTTCACAGGGGGCTGACTACGAGCAGTACTTC. Protein: CASSSQGADYEQYF.

This clonotype has at least ten counts. J is TRBJ1-5 and V is TRBV20-1; D gene uncertain. Per germline, CDR1 DFQATT and CDR2 SNEGSKA (reference sequence). The V gene lost 6 bases and the J gene lost 11 bases, with 14 bases spanning the gap. This CDR3 spans 11 amino acids. The CDR3 nucleotides are TGCAGTGCCCGGGTTGACCGGGCCCAGCATTTT. This sequence encodes CSARVDRAQHF.

This clonotype was counted ten times or more. This chain links TRBV20-1 with TRBJ1-2; tentative D call: TRBD1 (6 bases). Germline lookup yields CDR1 DFQATT and CDR2 SNEGSKA (reference sequence). The CDR3 contains 14 residues. The V end was cut by 3 bases, the J end by 6 bases, with 17 bases between. CDR3 in amino acids: CSARAGGGEHGYTF. The CDR3 DNA reads as TGCAGTGCTAGGGCTGGAGGGGGAGAACATGGCTACACCTTC.

This clonotype has ten or more counts. The rearrangement joins TRBV20-1 to TRBJ2-7; 7 bases align to TRBD1. This CDR3 has 14 residues. The germline gives CDR1 DFQATT, CDR2 SNEGSKA (reference sequence). The V segment lost 2 bases and the J segment 3 bases; nucleotides outside the gene matches: 7. The CDR3 region has the DNA TGCAGTGCTAGACCGCTACAGGGGATCTACGAGCAGTACTTC. The encoded protein is CSARPLQGIYEQYF.

There are many counts of this clonotype. V gene TRBV15 combines with J gene TRBJ1-1; D is unresolved. The germline V gene has CDR1 LNHNV and CDR2 YYDKDF (reference sequence). The CDR3 spans 14 residues. Trimming removed 5 bases at V and 1 base at J, with 11 bases between. CDR3 coding DNA: TGTGCCACCAGCGTCAGGACGGGGAACACTGAAGCTTTCTTT. It codes for CATSVRTGNTEAFF.

The chain combines TRBV5-1 with TRBJ2-3; TRBD2 agrees at 11 bases. Germline lookup yields CDR1 SGHRS and CDR2 YFSETQ. V shed 4 bases, J shed 0 bases, and the junction held 4 bases outside the gene matches. The CDR3 runs 16 residues. In nucleotides, the CDR3 is TGCGCCAGCAGCGGACGACTAGCGGGGAGCACAGATACGCAGTATTTT. Translating it yields CASSGRLAGSTDTQYF.

This clonotype was detected many times. V and J are TRBV20-1 and TRBJ2-1; 10 bases fit TRBD2. The CDR3 contains 15 residues. Germline V gene sequence: CDR1 DFQATT, CDR2 SNEGSKA (reference sequence). V dropped 0 bases and J dropped 3; count of bases not matched to a gene: 2. The CDR3 nucleotides are TGCAGTGCTAGAGATCTAGCGGGGGACTACAATGAGCAGTTCTTC. Translating gives CSARDLAGDYNEQFF.

The gene calls are TRBV7-9 and TRBJ2-1; possible D gene TRBD2, 6 bases. This CDR3 comprises 15 residues. The V gene's germline CDR1 is SEHNR and CDR2 FQNEAQ (reference sequence). Trimming pared 7 bases from V and 0 bases from J, leaving 13 bases between. CDR3 loop: CASTHSGSSYNEQFF. As DNA, the CDR3 is TGTGCCAGCACCCATAGCGGTAGCTCCTACAATGAGCAGTTCTTC.

In its sample, this clonotype was seen many times. The genes are TRBV6-1 and TRBJ1-5; D is possibly TRBD1 (6 bases). V was pared by 3 bases and J by 4 bases, with 13 bases between. The CDR3 has 15 amino acids. Germline CDR1 is MNHNS and CDR2 is SASEGT. The CDR3 DNA follows: TGTGCCAGCAGTGAGGTAGGACAGCGAAATCAGCCCCAGCATTTT. This encodes CASSEVGQRNQPQHF.

This clonotype was observed many times. This sequence joins TRBV12-3 or TRBV12-4 and TRBJ1-1; a possible D gene is TRBD1 (5 bases). V lost 7 bases, J lost 8 bases, and 14 bases lay in between. CDR3 length: 12 amino acids. CDR3 region: CASIDPHREAFF. The CDR3 nucleotides read TGTGCCAGCATTGACCCCCACAGGGAAGCTTTCTTT.